The source of this T cell receptor (beta chain) is a study of cytomegalovirus exposure and HLA in healthy donors. Study information: In terms of ancestry, the Caucasian-associated cluster contained about 80% of the roughly 400 genotyped donors.

V was pared by 4 bases and J by 2 bases, with 5 bases between. The CDR3 is 13 amino acids. Germline values: CDR1 MDHEN, CDR2 SYDVKM. Points on this clone: Its target is not known. Other DNA sequences within the sample encode an identical CDR3.

Whole-study results and caveats: Clonal expansion was found to be greater in HLA-associated TCR beta chains than in equally common others in a later analysis. Researchers reportedly found TCR beta sequences accurately predicted most subjects' HLA-A and HLA-B alleles. For TCR beta chains, V- and J-gene trimming was later linked to a missense DCLRE1C variant.

Researchers ran the PCR with 60 Vbeta and 13 Jbeta primers. The method was immunoSEQ multiplex PCR; TCRdb's version includes in-frame clones alone and lacks a portion of them. This table lists about 160,000 clones. Material: PBMCs. The rearrangement links TRBV28 to TRBJ2-2, with D uncertain. The sequence was collected from a woman aged 45-65 years in good health and CMV-seronegative. Here the CDR3 DNA reads TGTGCCAGCAGTTCCCTTAACACCGGGGAGCTGTTTTTT. Translating gives CASSSLNTGELFF.